This TCR beta chain derives from a study of spatial heterogeneity in lung cancer. At the level of the study: On average, each unique TCR and UMI combination appeared more than ten times in raw reads.

Germline loops: CDR1 MNHNS, CDR2 SASEGT. Between the trimmed V and J ends, which lost 10 bases and 0 bases, there was a span of 15 bases. The CDR3 contains 15 residues. Indicated time point: blood at routine non-recurrence follow-up after resection. Whole RNA came from tumor, nontumor lung or frozen PBMC and was sequenced without being sorted. A single record per CDR3 protein comes from TCRdb applying MiXCR to the 5' RACE reads. The repertoire holds approximately 56,000 distinct CDR3 sequences, 7.4% seen once, with around 35% in the top ten. The source of this sequence is a female donor with early-stage non-small cell lung cancer. Sequencing was performed on PBMCs, taken at follow-up. This rearrangement joins TRBV6-1 to TRBJ2-2; D not resolved. In nucleotides, the CDR3 is TGTGCCACCTCCAGGTCGTTCGCGAACACCGGGGAGCTGTTTTTT. Protein product: CATSRSFANTGELFF.